This TCR beta chain was identified during a study of T cells in Graves' hyperthyroidism and ophthalmopathy. This clonotype was observed a few times. Looked up from germline, CDR1 is KGHDR and CDR2 is SFDVKD. This CDR3 region has 13 residues. The germline V and J ends were trimmed by 9 bases and 4 bases, with 14 bases remaining between them. What was amplified from RNA transcripts were TCR beta CDR3 regions. The HTBI set primed first-round TCR CDR3 RT-PCR. TCRdb reanalysed the multiplex PCR reads using MiXCR and keeps one entry per CDR3 protein. The sample lists over 500,000 distinct CDR3 sequences, over 45% occurring once.

The chain has TRBV24-1 and TRBJ1-2, with D unresolved. This receptor was identified in an adult woman with Graves' disease, either hyperthyroidism or ophthalmopathy (not recorded which). Sequencing used peripheral blood or thyroid tissue (not recorded which). CDR3 loop: CATSKGMGYGYTF. The CDR3 nucleotides read TGTGCCACCTCAAAAGGGATGGGCTATGGCTACACCTTC.